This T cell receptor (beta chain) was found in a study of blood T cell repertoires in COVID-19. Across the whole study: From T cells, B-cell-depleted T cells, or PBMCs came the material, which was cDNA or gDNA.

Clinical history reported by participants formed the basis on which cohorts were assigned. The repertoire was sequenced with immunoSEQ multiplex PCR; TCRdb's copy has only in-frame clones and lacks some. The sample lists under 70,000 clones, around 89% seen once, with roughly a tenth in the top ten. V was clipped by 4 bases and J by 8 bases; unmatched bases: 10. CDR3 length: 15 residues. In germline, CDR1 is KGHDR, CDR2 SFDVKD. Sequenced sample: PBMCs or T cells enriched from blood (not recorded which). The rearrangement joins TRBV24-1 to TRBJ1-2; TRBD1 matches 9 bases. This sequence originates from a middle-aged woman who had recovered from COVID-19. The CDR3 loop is CATSEPGQGLAGYTF. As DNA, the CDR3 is TGTGCCACCAGTGAACCGGGACAGGGCCTGGCGGGCTACACCTTC.